These 32 T cell receptor beta chains originate from one sample sequenced in a study of cytomegalovirus exposure and HLA in healthy donors. This PCR relied on a set of 60 Vbeta primers and 13 Jbeta primers. Assay: immunoSEQ multiplex PCR; the TCRdb copy retains only in-frame clones and omits some. The sample carries tens of thousands of clones, 70% to 80% recorded once. Material: PBMCs. Every receptor here comes from a female donor in good health and CMV-seronegative.

The CDR3 nucleotides are TGCGCCAGCAGGCCGAGGGACAGGGAAGGAGCCGGAGATTCTGGCTACACCTTC. Translation gives CASRPRDREGAGDSGYTF. The chain uses TRBV4-1 and TRBJ1-2, with TRBD1 identical over 9 bases. Germline values: CDR1 MGHRA, CDR2 YSYEKL. With 6 bases clipped from V and 7 bases from J, the junction kept 21 bases outside the gene matches. This CDR3 is 18 amino acids long.

The chain recombines TRBV19 with TRBJ1-1; 9 bases fit TRBD1. CDR1 is LNHDA and CDR2 is SQIVND in the germline V gene (reference sequence). Germline trimming cut 5 bases from V and 3 bases from J; bases unmatched to any gene: 16. The CDR3 spans 18 residues. The CDR3 bases are TGTGCCAGTAGTCAAAGACAGGGGGACACCAGAGGAGACACTGAAGCTTTCTTT. This gives the protein CASSQRQGDTRGDTEAFF. Using reference TRBV19 and TRBJ1-1 for the parts outside the CDR3, the full variable domain is DGGITQSPKYLFRKEGQNVTLSCEQNLNHDAMYWYRQDPGQGLRLIYYSQIVNDFQKGDIAEGYSVSREKKESFPLTVTSAQKNPTAFYLCASSQRQGDTRGDTEAFFGQGTRLTVV.

This clone was counted a few times. This chain links TRBV2 with TRBJ2-3, with 16 bases lining up with TRBD2. The V segment lost 4 bases and the J segment 1 base; nucleotides outside the gene matches: 5. CDR1 is SNHLY and CDR2 is FYNNEI in the germline V gene. The CDR3 is 18 amino acids. CDR3 amino acids: CASSVGLAGGGRTDTQYF. In DNA form, the CDR3 reads TGTGCCAGCAGTGTGGGACTAGCGGGGGGGGGTCGCACAGATACGCAGTATTTT.

This chain links TRBV2 with TRBJ2-1, with 10 bases lining up with TRBD2. The V gene end was trimmed by 7 bases and the J gene end by 7 bases; junction bases not matched to a gene: 7. Germline values: CDR1 SNHLY, CDR2 FYNNEI. The CDR3 totals 14 residues. The CDR3 reads CASTPAGGPNEQFF. The CDR3 nucleotides are TGTGCCAGCACTCCAGCGGGGGGGCCGAATGAGCAGTTCTTC.

This clone was seen once. The rearrangement links TRBV5-1 to TRBJ1-6; D is possibly TRBD1 (6 bases). Per germline, CDR1 SGHRS and CDR2 YFSETQ. Trimming cost V 4 bases and J 12 bases, with 20 bases left between them. The CDR3 covers 15 residues. CDR3 protein: CASSPDSTIIRPLHF. The CDR3 region has the DNA TGCGCCAGCAGCCCGGACAGTACTATAATTCGACCCCTCCACTTT.

This chain uses TRBV7-9 with TRBJ1-4, with D maybe TRBD1 (6 bases). The CDR3 extends over 13 amino acids. The V end was cut by 5 bases, the J end by 6 bases, with 10 bases between. Germline V gene sequence: CDR1 SEHNR, CDR2 FQNEAQ (reference sequence). The CDR3 protein is CASSQGLHEKLFF. CDR3 sequence (DNA): TGTGCCAGCAGCCAGGGGTTACATGAAAAACTGTTTTTT.

V and J are TRBV5-1 and TRBJ2-2, with TRBD1 matching 9 bases. CDR1 and CDR2 (germline): SGHRS, YFSETQ. Germline trimming cut 3 bases from V and 4 bases from J; bases unmatched to any gene: 7. The CDR3 loop spans 16 amino acids. Here the CDR3 reads CASSWIGTGTTGELFF. CDR3 sequence (DNA): TGCGCCAGCAGCTGGATCGGGACAGGGACCACCGGGGAGCTGTTTTTT.

V gene TRBV5-6 combines with J gene TRBJ2-7; 9 bases line up with TRBD2. The germline V gene encodes CDR1 SGHDT and CDR2 YYEEEE. The CDR3 has 18 amino acids. V lost 4 bases to trimming and J lost 0 bases; unmatched junction nucleotides: 14. The CDR3 loop is CASSLLRKYSGSSYEQYF. The DNA of the CDR3 is TGTGCCAGCAGCCTACTCAGGAAATATAGCGGGAGCTCCTACGAGCAGTACTTC.

The CDR3 spells CASSRTLGMNTEAFF. The DNA for the CDR3 is TGTGCCAGCAGTCGGACACTGGGCATGAACACTGAAGCTTTCTTT. V gene TRBV6-1 combines with J gene TRBJ1-1; possibly TRBD1 for D (5 bases). The length of the CDR3 is 15 residues. Trimming took 5 bases from V and 0 from J, leaving 13 bases between them. The V gene's germline CDR1 is MNHNS and CDR2 SASEGT.

The rearrangement links TRBV7-2 to TRBJ2-7, with D possibly matching TRBD1 (6 bases). CDR3 length equals 14 residues. The ends were cut back, 4 bases at V and 3 bases at J, with 13 bases in the middle. Germline V lookup: CDR1 SGHTA, CDR2 FQGNSA. This CDR3 reads CASSYGQTLYEQYF. The CDR3 DNA reads TGTGCCAGCAGCTACGGACAGACCCTCTACGAGCAGTACTTC.

This clone has more than one count but fewer than ten. The gene calls are TRBV7-9 and TRBJ2-3; D gene ambiguous. With 5 bases removed from V and 0 bases from J, the gap between germline ends came to 9 bases. Germline CDR1 SEHNR, CDR2 FQNEAQ (reference sequence). The CDR3 extends over 14 amino acids. CDR3 loop: CASSTASSTDTQYF. The CDR3 nucleotides are TGTGCCAGCAGCACAGCTTCTAGCACAGATACGCAGTATTTT.

This chain connects TRBV5-1 to TRBJ2-4; D gene ambiguous. The CDR3 loop spans 18 amino acids. Germline V CDR1 and CDR2: SGHRS, YFSETQ. V was trimmed by 0 bases and J by 1 base, leaving 17 bases between them. For the CDR3, the DNA is TGCGCCAGCAGCTTGGGAGGCCAAGCTGAATGGGCCAAAAACATTCAGTACTTC. Translating gives CASSLGGQAEWAKNIQYF.

This clone is judged medium-sized. The chain uses TRBV2 and TRBJ1-2; 7 bases align to TRBD1. Looked up from germline, CDR1 is SNHLY and CDR2 is FYNNEI. The CDR3 is 16 amino acids. The V segment lost 6 bases and the J segment 2 bases; nucleotides outside the gene matches: 12. CDR3 coding DNA: TGTGCCAGCAGGGACAATGCCGGGACAGACAACTATGGCTACACCTTC. It encodes CASRDNAGTDNYGYTF.

This chain joins TRBV7-2 and TRBJ1-5, with a tentative D call TRBD1 (6 bases). CDR3 length: 14 residues. The germline CDR1 and CDR2 sequences are SGHTA and FQGNSA. With 1 base removed from V and 5 bases from J, the gap between germline ends came to 9 bases. DNA for the CDR3: TGTGCCAGCAGCTTAGGCCGGACAGATCAGCCCCAGCATTTT. Encoded protein: CASSLGRTDQPQHF.

The chain combines TRBV7-8 with TRBJ2-3, with 14 bases lining up with TRBD2. Trimming removed 4 bases from V and 7 bases from J; junction bases left unmatched: 4. The germline gives CDR1 SGHVS, CDR2 FQNEAQ. CDR3 length: 15 residues. The CDR3 DNA reads TGTGCCAGCAGCTCGGGGACTAGCGGGGGACATACGCAGTATTTT. Translation gives CASSSGTSGGHTQYF.

The chain combines TRBV11-2 with TRBJ2-3, with 8 bases identical to TRBD2. Germline lookup yields CDR1 SGHAT and CDR2 FQNNGV. V dropped 7 bases and J dropped 5; count of bases not matched to a gene: 17. CDR3 length: 17 residues. CDR3 amino acids: CASTPWGRGVRKDTQYF. The CDR3 nucleotides read TGTGCCAGCACCCCCTGGGGGCGGGGGGTGAGGAAAGATACGCAGTATTTT. Variable domain in full (rest from reference TRBV11-2 and TRBJ2-3): EAGVAQSPRYKIIEKRQSVAFWCNPISGHATLYWYQQILGQGPKLLIQFQNNGVVDDSQLPKDRFSAERLKGVDSTLKIQPAKLEDSAVYLCASTPWGRGVRKDTQYFGPGTRLTVL.

The gene calls are TRBV6-5 and TRBJ2-3, with a weak D call TRBD1 (5 bases). V lost 3 bases, J lost 2 bases, and 12 bases lay in between. The CDR3 runs to 15 residues. Germline V gives CDR1 MNHEY, CDR2 SVGAGI. For the CDR3, the DNA is TGTGCCAGCAGTTATGGGGCAGGTACCACAGATACGCAGTATTTT. Translating gives CASSYGAGTTDTQYF.

The chain combines TRBV18 with TRBJ2-7; D is unresolved. Germline loops: CDR1 KGHSH, CDR2 LQKENI. Trimming stripped 4 bases from V and 5 bases from J, with 18 bases between. The CDR3 contains 15 residues. The CDR3 protein is CASSLPASRIHEQYF. In DNA form, the CDR3 reads TGTGCCAGCTCACTACCGGCGTCTAGAATCCACGAGCAGTACTTC.

The CDR3 DNA reads as TGCGCCAGCAGCTTGAACTTACGGGGCTATGGCTACACCTTC. Its protein product is CASSLNLRGYGYTF. The V call is TRBV5-1, the J call TRBJ1-2; no reliable D call. V dropped 1 base and J dropped 4 bases, with 11 bases sitting between them. The CDR3 sequence is 14 residues long. The germline V gene has CDR1 SGHRS and CDR2 YFSETQ.

This clone occurred once. V gene TRBV30 combines with J gene TRBJ1-1, with 9 bases lining up with TRBD1. V lost 3 bases to trimming and J lost 1 base; unmatched junction nucleotides: 6. This CDR3 comprises 15 residues. CDR1 GTSNPN and CDR2 SVGIG come from the germline V gene (reference sequence). Here the CDR3 DNA reads TGTGCCTGGAGGGGACAGGGAAGATGGAACACTGAAGCTTTCTTT. Translation gives CAWRGQGRWNTEAFF.

The chain joins TRBV18 to TRBJ2-5; D possibly corresponds to TRBD1 (5 bases). The CDR3 runs to 16 residues. Trimming removed 0 bases at V and 1 base at J, with 12 bases between. CDR1 KGHSH and CDR2 LQKENI come from the germline V gene. The CDR3 spells CASSPPVSGLQETQYF. CDR3 nucleotide sequence: TGTGCCAGCTCACCACCCGTGTCAGGGCTCCAAGAGACCCAGTACTTC.

This chain connects TRBV4-1 to TRBJ2-2, with TRBD1 matching over 10 bases. The germline V gene has CDR1 MGHRA and CDR2 YSYEKL. With 5 bases clipped from V and 3 bases from J, the junction kept 6 bases outside the gene matches. The CDR3 covers 16 residues. CDR3 in DNA: TGCGCCAGCAGCATCCAAGACAGGGGGCACACCGGGGAGCTGTTTTTT. Its translation is CASSIQDRGHTGELFF.

The chain uses TRBV30 and TRBJ1-1, with a possible D match to TRBD1 (6 bases). V shed 0 bases and J shed 7 bases, with 15 bases lying between them. In germline, CDR1 is GTSNPN, CDR2 SVGIG (reference sequence). CDR3 length: 14 residues. The CDR3 DNA reads as TGTGCCTGGAGTGTACTGGGGGCGGGCGATGAAGCTTTCTTT. The encoded protein is CAWSVLGAGDEAFF.

V is TRBV6-5 and J is TRBJ1-2; a weak D match, TRBD1 (6 bases). Germline V gene lookup returns CDR1 MNHEY and CDR2 SVGAGI. The CDR3 contains 14 residues. With 6 bases removed from V and 0 bases from J, the gap between germline ends came to 11 bases. The CDR3 loop is CASRTDRANYGYTF. Here the CDR3 DNA reads TGTGCCAGCAGAACGGACAGAGCTAACTATGGCTACACCTTC.

The rearrangement links TRBV6-5 to TRBJ2-2; a possible D gene is TRBD1 (6 bases). The length of the CDR3 is 13 residues. Germline values: CDR1 MNHEY, CDR2 SVGAGI. V was shortened by 5 bases and J by 7 bases, with 11 bases between the two germline ends. The CDR3 loop reads CASSPLGGGELFF. The CDR3 bases are TGTGCCAGCAGTCCCTTAGGGGGCGGGGAGCTGTTTTTT.

This chain links TRBV18 with TRBJ2-5; the D gene is possibly TRBD1 (5 bases). CDR3 length: 13 residues. Germline V CDR1 and CDR2: KGHSH, LQKENI. Trimming removed 2 bases at V and 3 bases at J, with 7 bases between. The DNA of the CDR3 is TGTGCCAGCTCACCAGTCAGGGAAGAGACCCAGTACTTC. Translating gives CASSPVREETQYF.

The rearrangement joins TRBV5-6 to TRBJ2-7; D gene uncertain. CDR3 length equals 14 residues. The germline V gene has CDR1 SGHDT and CDR2 YYEEEE. The germline V and J ends were trimmed by 4 bases and 0 bases, with 11 bases remaining between them. CDR3 region: CASSIYRSSYEQYF. As DNA, the CDR3 is TGTGCCAGCAGCATTTACCGGAGCTCCTACGAGCAGTACTTC.

V usage is TRBV2 and J usage is TRBJ1-5; tentative D call: TRBD1 (5 bases). The CDR3 covers 12 residues. The germline CDR1 and CDR2 sequences are SNHLY and FYNNEI. Trimming cost V 7 bases and J 2 bases, with 6 bases left between them. The CDR3 bases are TGTGCCAGCACGGGGGGCAATCAGCCCCAGCATTTT. This gives the protein CASTGGNQPQHF.

This chain connects TRBV7-6 to TRBJ1-2; 9 bases align to TRBD1. The CDR3 covers 15 residues. Germline assignment: CDR1 SGHVS and CDR2 FNYEAQ. After removal of 0 bases from V and 7 bases from J, the junction contained 6 bases not matched to a gene. The CDR3 spells CASSLAPQGARGYTF. Here the CDR3 DNA reads TGTGCCAGCAGCTTAGCCCCACAGGGGGCACGTGGCTACACCTTC.

CDR3 amino acids: CASSNIGDSLSNQPQHF. The CDR3 DNA follows: TGTGCCAGTAGCAATATCGGCGACAGCCTTAGCAATCAGCCCCAGCATTTT. This chain joins TRBV19 and TRBJ1-5; TRBD1 is a possible D gene (5 bases). The V end lost 6 bases, the J end lost 0 bases, and 18 bases lay between the germline ends. The germline gives CDR1 LNHDA, CDR2 SQIVND (reference sequence). This CDR3 spans 17 amino acids. Variable domain in full (rest from reference TRBV19 and TRBJ1-5): DGGITQSPKYLFRKEGQNVTLSCEQNLNHDAMYWYRQDPGQGLRLIYYSQIVNDFQKGDIAEGYSVSREKKESFPLTVTSAQKNPTAFYLCASSNIGDSLSNQPQHFGDGTRLSIL.

The V and J genes are TRBV6-5 and TRBJ1-1; 8 positions match TRBD1. This CDR3 is built from 15 residues. J gave up 5 bases and V 5 bases, and 10 bases lay outside the gene matches. Germline values: CDR1 MNHEY, CDR2 SVGAGI. In DNA form, the CDR3 reads TGTGCCAGCAGTCAAATCGGACAGGGACGAACTGAAGCTTTCTTT. Translating it yields CASSQIGQGRTEAFF.

This chain connects TRBV30 to TRBJ2-7, with 8 bases lining up with TRBD1. The CDR3 is made up of 14 amino acids. Germline V CDR1 and CDR2: GTSNPN, SVGIG (reference sequence). V trimming: 5 bases; J trimming: 0 bases; junction bases outside the gene matches: 6. The CDR3 nucleotides are TGTGCCTGGGCCACCGGGACAGGCTCCTACGAGCAGTACTTC. Translated, it gives CAWATGTGSYEQYF.